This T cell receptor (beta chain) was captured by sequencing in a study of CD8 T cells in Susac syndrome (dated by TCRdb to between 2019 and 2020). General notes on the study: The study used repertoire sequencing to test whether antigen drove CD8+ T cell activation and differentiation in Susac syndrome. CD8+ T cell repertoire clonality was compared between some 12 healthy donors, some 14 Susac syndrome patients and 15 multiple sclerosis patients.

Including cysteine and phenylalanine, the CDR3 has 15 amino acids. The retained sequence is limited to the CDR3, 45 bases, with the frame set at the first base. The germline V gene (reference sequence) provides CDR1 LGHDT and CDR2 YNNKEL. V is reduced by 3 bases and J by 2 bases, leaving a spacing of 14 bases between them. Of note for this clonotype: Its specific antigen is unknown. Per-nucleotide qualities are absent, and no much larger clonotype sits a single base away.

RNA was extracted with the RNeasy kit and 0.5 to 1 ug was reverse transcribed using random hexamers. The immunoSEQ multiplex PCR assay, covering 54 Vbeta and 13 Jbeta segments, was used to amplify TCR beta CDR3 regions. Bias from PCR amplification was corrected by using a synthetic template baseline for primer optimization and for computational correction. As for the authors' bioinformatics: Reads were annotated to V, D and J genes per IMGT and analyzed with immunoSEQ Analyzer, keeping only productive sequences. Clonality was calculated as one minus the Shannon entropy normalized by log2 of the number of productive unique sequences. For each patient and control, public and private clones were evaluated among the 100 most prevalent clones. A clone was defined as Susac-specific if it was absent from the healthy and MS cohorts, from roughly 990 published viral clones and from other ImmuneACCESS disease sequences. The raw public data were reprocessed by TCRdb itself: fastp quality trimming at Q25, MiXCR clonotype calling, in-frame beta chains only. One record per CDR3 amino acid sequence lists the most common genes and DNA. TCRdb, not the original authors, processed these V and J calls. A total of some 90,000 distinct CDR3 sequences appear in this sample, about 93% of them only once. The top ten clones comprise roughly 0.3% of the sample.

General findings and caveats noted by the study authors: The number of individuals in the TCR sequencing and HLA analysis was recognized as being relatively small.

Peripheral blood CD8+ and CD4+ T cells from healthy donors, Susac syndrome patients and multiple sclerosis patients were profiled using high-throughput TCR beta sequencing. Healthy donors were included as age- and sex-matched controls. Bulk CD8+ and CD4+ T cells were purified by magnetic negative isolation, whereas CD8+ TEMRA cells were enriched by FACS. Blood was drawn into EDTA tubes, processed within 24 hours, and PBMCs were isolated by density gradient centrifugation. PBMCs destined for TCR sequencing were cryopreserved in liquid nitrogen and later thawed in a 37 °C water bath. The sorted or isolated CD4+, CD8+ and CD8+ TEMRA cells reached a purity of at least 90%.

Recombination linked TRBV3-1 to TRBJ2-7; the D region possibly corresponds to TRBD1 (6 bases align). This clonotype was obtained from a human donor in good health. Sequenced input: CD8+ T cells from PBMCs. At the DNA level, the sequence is TGTGCCAGCAGCCAGGCCCCTGGACAGACCTACGAGCAGTACTTC. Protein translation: CASSQAPGQTYEQYF.